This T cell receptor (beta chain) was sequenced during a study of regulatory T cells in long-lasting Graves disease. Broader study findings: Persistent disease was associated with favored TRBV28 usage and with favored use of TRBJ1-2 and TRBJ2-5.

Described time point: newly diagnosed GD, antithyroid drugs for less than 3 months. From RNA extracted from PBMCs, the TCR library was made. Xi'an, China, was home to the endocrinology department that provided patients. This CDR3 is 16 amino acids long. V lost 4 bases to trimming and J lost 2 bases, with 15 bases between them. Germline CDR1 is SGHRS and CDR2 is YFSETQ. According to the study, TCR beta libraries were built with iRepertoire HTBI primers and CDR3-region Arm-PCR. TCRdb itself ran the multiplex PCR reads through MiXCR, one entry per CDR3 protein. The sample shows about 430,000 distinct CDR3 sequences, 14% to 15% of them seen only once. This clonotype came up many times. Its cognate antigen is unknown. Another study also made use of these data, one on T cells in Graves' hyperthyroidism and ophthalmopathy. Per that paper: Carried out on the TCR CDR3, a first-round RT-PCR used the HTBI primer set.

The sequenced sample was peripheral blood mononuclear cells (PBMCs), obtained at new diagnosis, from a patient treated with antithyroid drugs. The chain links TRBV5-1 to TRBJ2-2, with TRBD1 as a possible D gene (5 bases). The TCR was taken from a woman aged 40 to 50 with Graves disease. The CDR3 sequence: CASSPPLQGNTGELFF. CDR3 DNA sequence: TGCGCCAGCAGCCCCCCGCTCCAGGGAAACACCGGGGAGCTGTTTTTT.